This T cell receptor (beta chain) was sequenced during a study of T cell responses to AZD1222 COVID-19 vaccine. Second doses were pooled across both intervals (about 4 or about 12 weeks). Overall study results and limits: CD4 TCRs linked to vaccination spanned spike, dominating at 160-218 and 743-854. Most donors were white British, females outnumbered males, and clonal diversity was possibly underestimated. Among those given AZD1222, only 6 or 7 were seropositive at baseline.

Note on this clone: Its specificity is not known.

The method was immunoSEQ multiplex PCR; TCRdb's version includes in-frame clones alone and lacks a portion of them. The sample lists 100,000 to 150,000 clones; approximately 85% were seen once. After removal of 4 bases from V and 0 bases from J, the junction contained 4 bases not matched to a gene. Germline CDR1 and CDR2: MDHEN and SYDVKM. The CDR3 is 17 amino acids. Sequencing used peripheral blood, obtained 28 days after the second AZD1222 dose. The sequence was collected from an adult who received the AZD1222 COVID-19 vaccine. The chain joins TRBV28 to TRBJ2-6; TRBD1 matches 9 bases. Here the CDR3 reads CASSSGQGHSGANVLTF. CDR3 bases: TGTGCCAGCAGTTCGGGACAGGGACACTCTGGGGCCAACGTCCTGACTTTC.